These 27 T cell receptor beta chains share one sample of origin, sequenced in a study of shared clonotypes between healthy human individuals. Libraries were prepared by immunoSEQ multiplex PCR; TCRdb keeps only in-frame clonotypes and omits some of them. The sample gives approximately 1,500,000 clones, about 98% of which show up once; about 0.4% is in the top ten. Source material: naive CD4+ T cells sorted from blood. The subset denotes: CD45RA+ positively selected. All receptors come from a man between 25 and 39 years old in good health.

This clone was observed once. The V and J genes are TRBV27 and TRBJ2-3; D is unclear. The CDR3 consists of 15 residues. Germline assignment: CDR1 MNHEY and CDR2 SMNVEV (reference sequence). Trimming pared 5 bases from V and 2 bases from J, leaving 14 bases between. The CDR3 region has the DNA TGTGCCAGCAGTCCCCGCCGCTCATCCACAGATACGCAGTATTTT. It encodes CASSPRRSSTDTQYF.

V usage is TRBV2 and J usage is TRBJ2-6; D not certain. The germline CDR1 and CDR2 sequences are SNHLY and FYNNEI. V lost 0 bases to trimming and J lost 1 base, with 7 bases between them. The CDR3 has 16 residues. The CDR3 reads CASSEALGSGANVLTF. As DNA, the CDR3 is TGTGCCAGCAGTGAAGCGCTGGGGTCTGGGGCCAACGTCCTGACTTTC. Supplemented by reference TRBV2 and TRBJ2-6, the full variable domain reads EPEVTQTPSHQVTQMGQEVILRCVPISNHLYFYWYRQILGQKVEFLVSFYNNEISEKSEIFDDQFSVERPDGSNFTLKIRSTKLEDSAMYFCASSEALGSGANVLTFGAGSRLTVL.

The J gene is TRBJ2-7, the V gene TRBV18; 8 positions agree with TRBD1. This CDR3 region has 13 residues. Germline CDR1 reads KGHSH; CDR2 reads LQKENI. After removal of 4 bases from V and 6 bases from J, the junction contained 5 bases not matched to a gene. The chain's CDR3 is CASSLGQGSEQYF. The DNA for the CDR3 is TGTGCCAGCTCACTCGGACAGGGATCCGAGCAGTACTTC.

The gene calls are TRBV27 and TRBJ1-2; tentative D call: TRBD1 (5 bases). The CDR3 is 17 amino acids. V was pared by 5 bases and J by 0 bases, with 19 bases between. CDR1 is MNHEY and CDR2 is SMNVEV in the germline V gene (reference sequence). For the CDR3, the DNA is TGTGCCAGCAGTCTGGTACGGGGCGGAGAGGCTAACTATGGCTACACCTTC. Amino acids: CASSLVRGGEANYGYTF.

As concerns this clone: Other nucleotide sequences from this sample produce the same CDR3. This sequence joins TRBV6-5 and TRBJ2-1; 11 bases agree with TRBD2. Per germline, CDR1 MNHEY and CDR2 SVGAGI. The CDR3 has 15 residues. The V gene end was trimmed by 2 bases and the J gene end by 3 bases; junction bases not matched to a gene: 0. This CDR3 is CASSYGTSGYNEQFF. The CDR3 bases are TGTGCCAGCAGTTACGGGACTAGCGGCTACAATGAGCAGTTCTTC.

The chain employs TRBV6-1 and TRBJ1-2, with D possibly matching TRBD1 (5 bases). Germline CDR1 reads MNHNS; CDR2 reads SASEGT. The CDR3 extends over 14 amino acids. V was trimmed by 3 bases and J by 8 bases, leaving 16 bases between them. CDR3 in amino acids: CASSDPAGWEGYTF. The CDR3 DNA follows: TGTGCCAGCAGTGATCCCGCAGGGTGGGAAGGCTACACCTTC.

V gene TRBV6-5 combines with J gene TRBJ2-2; D gene ambiguous. Deletions cut 1 base from V and 3 bases from J, with 9 bases between. Germline CDR1 MNHEY, CDR2 SVGAGI. The CDR3 runs 15 residues. The CDR3 sequence is CASSYYGPDTGELFF. The CDR3 DNA reads as TGTGCCAGCAGTTACTATGGACCGGACACCGGGGAGCTGTTTTTT.

About this clone: Other DNA sequences in this specimen translate into the identical CDR3. The CDR3: CSVEGGTDTQYF. CDR3 nucleotides: TGCAGCGTTGAAGGCGGAACAGATACGCAGTATTTT. This sequence joins TRBV29-1 and TRBJ2-3; D uncertain. The CDR3 has 12 residues. CDR1 and CDR2 (germline): SQVTM, ANQGSEA. V lost 1 base and J 3 bases, leaving 5 bases between the germline ends.

This chain uses TRBV10-3 with TRBJ2-1, with D possibly matching TRBD2 (6 bases). The CDR3 runs 17 residues. The germline CDR1 and CDR2 sequences are ENHRY and SYGVKD. V was shortened by 6 bases and J by 0 bases, with 18 bases between the two germline ends. The CDR3 here is CAIRTSSEGSSYNEQFF. The CDR3 bases are TGTGCCATCAGGACCTCTAGCGAGGGTAGCTCCTACAATGAGCAGTTCTTC.

The chain is built from TRBV9 and TRBJ2-2; D not certain. CDR3 length equals 13 residues. Deletions cut 3 bases from V and 6 bases from J, with 9 bases between. CDR1 SGDLS and CDR2 YYNGEE come from the germline V gene. As DNA, the CDR3 is TGTGCCAGCAGCGCCAACCCCTCCGGGGAGCTGTTTTTT. As protein: CASSANPSGELFF.

The CDR3 protein is CASSGTSGISYNEQFF. The CDR3 nucleotides are TGTGCCAGCAGTGGGACTAGCGGGATCTCCTACAATGAGCAGTTCTTC. V and J are TRBV28 and TRBJ2-1; 13 bases fit TRBD2. Germline CDR1 and CDR2: MDHEN and SYDVKM. Trimming took 5 bases from V and 0 from J; bases not matched to a gene: 1. The CDR3 totals 16 residues.

This chain joins TRBV4-3 and TRBJ2-2; TRBD2 matches 7 bases. After removal of 9 bases from V and 3 bases from J, the junction contained 4 bases not matched to a gene. This CDR3 comprises 13 residues. Germline V CDR1 and CDR2: LGHNA, YSLEER. CDR3 sequence reads: CARAGVDTGELFF. Here the CDR3 DNA reads TGCGCCAGGGCGGGAGTCGACACCGGGGAGCTGTTTTTT.

V usage is TRBV28 and J usage is TRBJ1-2; no definite D call. Germline-derived CDR1 and CDR2 are MDHEN and SYDVKM. Between the trimmed V and J ends, which lost 8 bases and 1 base, there was a span of 11 bases. This CDR3 has 13 residues. For the CDR3, the DNA is TGTGCCAGCGTCATGGCCTTTAACTATGGCTACACCTTC. Translating it yields CASVMAFNYGYTF.

This chain joins TRBV11-2 and TRBJ2-4, with no clear D. CDR1 and CDR2 (germline): SGHAT, FQNNGV. The germline V and J ends were trimmed by 5 bases and 0 bases, with 11 bases remaining between them. This CDR3 spans 15 amino acids. The CDR3 here is CASSIQDLAKNIQYF. CDR3 sequence (DNA): TGTGCCAGCAGCATACAAGACCTAGCCAAAAACATTCAGTACTTC.

A remark on this clone: At one boundary the junction diverges from the germline segment, which might be a read error. The chain carries TRBV9 and TRBJ2-7; 7 bases are shared with TRBD1. CDR1 and CDR2 (germline): SGDLS, YYNGEE. The CDR3 length is 16 residues. The CDR3 sequence is CASSPHSGTASSEQYF. CDR3 nucleotides: TGTGCCAGCAGCCCCCATTCCGGGACAGCATCCTCCGAGCAGTACTTC.

This chain joins TRBV13 and TRBJ2-7; the D gene is possibly TRBD2 (9 bases). Between the trimmed V and J ends, which lost 5 bases and 3 bases, there was a span of 17 bases. The CDR3 is made up of 15 amino acids. Germline V gives CDR1 PRHDT, CDR2 FYEKMQ (reference sequence). The CDR3 DNA sequence: TGTGCCAGCAGCCCCAGGGGGCGGGAGGGCTACGAGCAGTACTTC. Its translation is CASSPRGREGYEQYF.

Details on this clone: Other DNA sequences in this specimen translate into the identical CDR3. This rearrangement joins TRBV27 to TRBJ1-2; tentative D call: TRBD1 (6 bases). This CDR3 comprises 14 residues. CDR1 MNHEY and CDR2 SMNVEV come from the germline V gene (reference sequence). V lost 2 bases to trimming and J lost 0 bases, with 7 bases between them. This CDR3 reads CASSLKGANYGYTF. CDR3 DNA: TGTGCCAGCAGTTTAAAGGGGGCTAACTATGGCTACACCTTC.

Concerning this clone: Other DNA sequences in the same sample also yield this CDR3. J is TRBJ2-5 and V is TRBV11-2; no clear D gene. Trimming took 1 base from V and 2 from J, leaving 8 bases between them. The CDR3 is made up of 14 amino acids. From germline, CDR1 is SGHAT and CDR2 FQNNGV. The CDR3 DNA sequence: TGTGCCAGCAGCTTAGTGGCCAGACAAGAGACCCAGTACTTC. It yields the protein CASSLVARQETQYF.

The chain joins TRBV5-1 to TRBJ2-7, with TRBD2 identical over 8 bases. Germline trimming cut 4 bases from V and 1 base from J; bases unmatched to any gene: 4. The CDR3 is 14 amino acids. Germline V gene lookup returns CDR1 SGHRS and CDR2 YFSETQ. CDR3 sequence reads: CASSRPSGSYEQYF. The CDR3 DNA sequence: TGCGCCAGCAGCCGACCTAGCGGGTCCTACGAGCAGTACTTC.

The V gene is TRBV2, the J gene TRBJ1-4; D remains unclear. Germline V CDR1 and CDR2: SNHLY, FYNNEI. Trimming took off 3 bases at V and 4 bases at J, with 12 bases between the two ends. CDR3 length: 15 amino acids. CDR3 in DNA: TGTGCCAGCAGTGATTCCTGGCGGCTTAATGAAAAACTGTTTTTT. Its protein is CASSDSWRLNEKLFF.

This clone is a singleton in its sample. The chain recombines TRBV10-3 with TRBJ2-7; either TRBD1 or TRBD2 may supply D (5 bases each). Trimming stripped 8 bases from V and 1 base from J, with 9 bases between. The length of the CDR3 is 12 residues. Germline values: CDR1 ENHRY, CDR2 SYGVKD. CDR3 in DNA: TGTGCCATCGGAGGACATTCCTACGAGCAGTACTTC. Amino acid sequence: CAIGGHSYEQYF.

This clone was seen a handful of times. In DNA, the CDR3 is TGTGCCAGCAGTCCTTTTCAGGGCACTGAAGCTTTCTTT. This sequence encodes CASSPFQGTEAFF. V gene TRBV28 combines with J gene TRBJ1-1, with D tentatively TRBD1 (5 bases). V lost 5 bases, J lost 4 bases, and 11 bases lay in between. This CDR3 contains 13 residues. The germline V gene has CDR1 MDHEN and CDR2 SYDVKM.

The chain links TRBV29-1 to TRBJ2-3; 13 bases agree with TRBD2. The germline V gene has CDR1 SQVTM and CDR2 ANQGSEA. This CDR3 contains 16 residues. With V trimmed by 4 bases and J by 3 bases, 7 bases remained unmatched. CDR3 in amino acids: CSVVGLAGVATDTQYF. The CDR3 DNA sequence: TGCAGCGTTGTAGGACTAGCGGGAGTCGCGACAGATACGCAGTATTTT.

The rearrangement joins TRBV5-5 to TRBJ2-1; possible D gene TRBD2, 6 bases. V was shortened by 4 bases and J by 4 bases, with 15 bases between the two germline ends. The CDR3 sequence is 15 residues long. Germline V gene sequence: CDR1 SGHKS, CDR2 YYEKEE (reference sequence). As DNA, the CDR3 is TGTGCCAGCAGCCTAACAGTTCTAGCGTACAATGAGCAGTTCTTC. It translates to CASSLTVLAYNEQFF.

The rearrangement links TRBV18 to TRBJ1-3, with D uncertain. The germline V gene encodes CDR1 KGHSH and CDR2 LQKENI. CDR3 length: 14 residues. V lost 3 bases and J lost 3, with 9 bases in between. The CDR3 DNA follows: TGTGCCAGCTCACCCGTAGGAGGTGGAAACACCATATATTTT. Translation: CASSPVGGGNTIYF.

As regards this clone: Other nucleotide sequences from this sample produce the same CDR3. The gene calls are TRBV5-1 and TRBJ1-4, with 7 bases lining up with TRBD1. The V gene's germline CDR1 is SGHRS and CDR2 YFSETQ. V gave up 2 bases and J gave up 6 bases; unmatched junction bases: 4. The CDR3 covers 14 residues. CDR3 coding DNA: TGCGCCAGCAGCTTTACCAGGGGGGATGAAAAACTGTTTTTT. It specifies CASSFTRGDEKLFF.

The gene calls are TRBV11-2 and TRBJ1-2, with D possibly TRBD1 on 6 matching bases. CDR1 and CDR2 from the germline V gene are SGHAT and FQNNGV. The V and J ends lost 5 bases and 5 bases respectively, with 15 bases between them. The CDR3 length is 14 residues. CDR3 in amino acids: CASSPRTAPYGYTF. The CDR3 nucleotides are TGTGCCAGCAGCCCCCGGACAGCACCATATGGCTACACCTTC.